Following are 8 T cell receptor beta chains from one sample sequenced in a study of shared clonotypes between healthy human individuals. Sequenced by immunoSEQ multiplex PCR; TCRdb stores in-frame clones only, minus some. The sample comprises about 1 million clones, under 80% of which are singletons, and about 1.5% rests with the top ten. Material for sequencing was memory CD4+ T cells sorted from blood. Regarding subset: CD45RA-negative fraction. These receptors came from a man aged 18 to 29 in good health.

The rearrangement uses TRBV4-1 and TRBJ2-2; 11 bases agree with TRBD2. The germline V gene has CDR1 MGHRA and CDR2 YSYEKL. The CDR3 spans 16 residues. V lost 5 bases and J lost 4; bases outside the gene matches: 6. CDR3 sequence reads: CASSFLSGRATGELFF. The CDR3 DNA reads as TGCGCCAGCAGCTTCCTTAGCGGGAGGGCCACCGGGGAGCTGTTTTTT.

The V and J genes are TRBV6-5 and TRBJ2-7, with 7 bases aligning to TRBD1. V was pared by 4 bases and J by 3 bases, with 9 bases of the junction left unmatched. The CDR3 spans 15 residues. Germline CDR1 MNHEY, CDR2 SVGAGI. CDR3: CASSSRQGRIYEQYF. CDR3 sequence (DNA): TGTGCCAGCAGTTCCCGACAGGGCCGTATCTACGAGCAGTACTTC.

This clone was counted a few times. The chain has TRBV7-6 and TRBJ2-7; D gene unclear. Trimming removed 5 bases at V and 5 bases at J, with 13 bases between. Germline V gene lookup returns CDR1 SGHVS and CDR2 FNYEAQ. The CDR3 is 13 amino acids. The CDR3 bases are TGTGCCAGCAGCGCACTTCAACTCCACGAGCAGTACTTC. Encoded protein: CASSALQLHEQYF.

The chain links TRBV11-3 to TRBJ2-7; tentatively, D is TRBD1 or TRBD2 (5 bases each). V lost 5 bases to trimming and J lost 2 bases, with 16 bases between them. The germline CDR1 and CDR2 sequences are SGHNT and YENEEA. The CDR3 has 15 amino acids. CDR3 nucleotides: TGTGCCAGCAGCGCCGGCCCTGGGACCACCTACGAGCAGTACTTC. This gives the protein CASSAGPGTTYEQYF.

This clone was seen a few times. V is TRBV5-1 and J is TRBJ1-2, with D possibly TRBD1 on 6 matching bases. The V gene's germline CDR1 is SGHRS and CDR2 YFSETQ. Trimming pared 7 bases from V and 4 bases from J, leaving 26 bases between. This CDR3 is 17 amino acids long. The CDR3 DNA is TGCGCCAGCTTTAACGAAATGGGGGCAGATGGGAGCTATGGCTACACCTTC. Translating gives CASFNEMGADGSYGYTF.

To note about this clone: Different DNA sequences within this sample yield the same CDR3. CDR3 DNA: TGTGCCAGCAGCTTCGGGAGCCAAGAGACCCAGTACTTC. Translating it yields CASSFGSQETQYF. This rearrangement joins TRBV11-2 to TRBJ2-5; maybe TRBD2 (6 bases). The V end was cut by 3 bases, the J end by 1 base, with 6 bases between. This CDR3 comprises 13 residues. Per the germline V gene, CDR1 is SGHAT and CDR2 is FQNNGV. Based on the CDR3 plus reference TRBV11-2 and TRBJ2-5, the full variable domain is EAGVAQSPRYKIIEKRQSVAFWCNPISGHATLYWYQQILGQGPKLLIQFQNNGVVDDSQLPKDRFSAERLKGVDSTLKIQPAKLEDSAVYLCASSFGSQETQYFGPGTRLLVL.

The chain combines TRBV30 with TRBJ2-7; the match to TRBD2 covers 9 bases. V lost 0 bases, J lost 9 bases, and 6 bases stayed unmatched. The CDR3 runs to 13 residues. Germline CDR1 is GTSNPN and CDR2 is SVGIG (reference sequence). DNA of the CDR3: TGTGCCTGGAGTGTGGACTTAGCGGGGGCGCAGTACTTC. It codes for CAWSVDLAGAQYF.

The rearrangement uses TRBV6-5 and TRBJ2-2; the match to TRBD2 covers 7 bases. This CDR3 region has 16 residues. V trimming: 4 bases; J trimming: 3 bases; junction bases outside the gene matches: 8. Germline values: CDR1 MNHEY, CDR2 SVGAGI. In DNA, the CDR3 is TGTGCCAGCAGTTTGAGCGGGGCGGGATACACCGGGGAGCTGTTTTTT. Amino acid sequence: CASSLSGAGYTGELFF.